The clone carrying this T cell receptor beta chain was detected many times. Its antigen is not identified. These data originate in a study of regulatory T cells in long-lasting Graves disease. Study-wide background: It was over 5 years of antithyroid drugs, with positive TSH receptor antibodies, that meant persistent Graves' disease.

For TCR beta, libraries came from iRepertoire HTBI primers and Arm-PCR of CDR3 regions. MiXCR, applied by TCRdb to the multiplex PCR reads, yields one record per CDR3 protein. The sample shows around 500,000 distinct CDR3 sequences, more than 20% of them seen only once. With 0 bases clipped from V and 5 bases from J, the junction kept 9 bases outside the gene matches. The CDR3 consists of 17 residues. Germline CDR1 reads LNHNV; CDR2 reads YYDKDF (reference sequence). Study-wide results and limits: Accuracy may have been reduced by the small sample size.

Time point reported: persistent/refractory GD, antithyroid drugs over 5 years with positive TRAb. RNA isolated from PBMCs was used to make the TCR library. American Thyroid Association guidelines defined how Graves' disease was diagnosed. Patient provenance is recorded as an endocrinology department in Xi'an, China. The TCR sequence derives from a female donor with Graves disease. J is TRBJ2-5 and V is TRBV15; 10 nucleotides align to TRBD2. The starting material was peripheral blood mononuclear cells (PBMCs), obtained when the disease was refractory, from a patient treated with antithyroid drugs. Here the CDR3 reads CATSRDRRASGSETQYF. CDR3 coding DNA: TGTGCCACCAGCAGAGATCGTAGGGCTAGCGGGAGCGAGACCCAGTACTTC.